The clone carrying this TCR beta chain occurred a few times. This entry belongs to a study of CD8 T cells in Susac syndrome. Reverse transcription of about 0.5 to 1 ug RNA was carried out with random hexamers. Multiplex PCR with immunoSEQ amplified the TCR beta CDR3 across 54 Vbeta and 13 Jbeta. TCRdb re-called the immunoSEQ multiplex PCR reads with MiXCR, one entry per CDR3 protein. The sample contains about 280,000 distinct CDR3 sequences, approximately 84% of which appear only once. Sequencing of TCR beta covered CD8+ and CD4+ T cells obtained from blood. Control patients had untreated stable or active relapsing-remitting multiple sclerosis by revised McDonald criteria. CDR1 is MNHEY, CDR2 SMNVEV, per germline (reference sequence). V was pared by 2 bases and J by 3 bases, with 14 bases between. The CDR3 spans 15 residues.

Input material: CD8+ T cells from PBMCs. The source is a human donor with multiple sclerosis. The chain links TRBV27 to TRBJ2-7, with D perhaps TRBD2 (7 bases). CDR3 coding DNA: TGTGCCAGCAGTTTAGGGGGGGGCAGGGGCTACGAGCAGTACTTC. Translated, it gives CASSLGGGRGYEQYF.